The entry below gives a single T cell receptor (beta chain) sequence along with its context. Antigen: not known. This record belongs to a study of cytomegalovirus exposure and HLA in healthy donors. Whole-study findings and limits: The study dropped some indistinguishable V segments, TRBV6-2 and TRBV6-3 among them.

There are 15 residues in the CDR3. Germline V lookup: CDR1 SNHLY, CDR2 FYNNEI. V lost 3 bases and J 5 bases, leaving 13 bases between the germline ends. With 60 Vbeta and 13 Jbeta primers, the PCR was carried out. The assay was immunoSEQ multiplex PCR, and TCRdb's table has in-frame clones only and misses some. The sample includes some 98,000 clones, about 81% seen only once; the top ten take roughly 1.5%. The rearrangement joins TRBV2 to TRBJ1-4; tentative D call: TRBD1 (5 bases). Input material: PBMCs. The clonotype was recovered from a man between 40 and 49 years old in good health and CMV-seronegative. In DNA form, the CDR3 reads TGTGCCAGCAGTGATGCAGGGATACGCAATGAAAAACTGTTTTTT. Translated, it gives CASSDAGIRNEKLFF.